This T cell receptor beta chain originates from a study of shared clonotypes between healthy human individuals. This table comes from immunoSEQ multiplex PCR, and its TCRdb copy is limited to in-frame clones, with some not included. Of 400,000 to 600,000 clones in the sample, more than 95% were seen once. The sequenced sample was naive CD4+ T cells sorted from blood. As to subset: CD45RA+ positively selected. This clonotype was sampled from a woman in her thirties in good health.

The chain's CDR3 is CASSLTVAGDRKLFF. DNA of the CDR3: TGTGCCAGCAGTTTAACGGTGGCAGGGGATAGGAAGCTGTTTTTT. The chain links TRBV28 to TRBJ2-2; TRBD1 might be the D (6 bases). CDR3 size: 15 residues. Germline CDR1 and CDR2: MDHEN and SYDVKM. Trimming took off 2 bases at V and 12 bases at J, with 19 bases between the two ends.